Listed below are T cell receptor beta chains from one sample, sequenced in a study of graft-versus-host responses after intestinal transplantation. No antigens are known for them. Profiled with immunoSEQ multiplex PCR; TCRdb holds only in-frame clones, not every one. The sample has about 86,000 clones; about 88% are singletons. The input for sequencing was unstimulated CD4+ T cells sorted from spleen or lymph node cells, taken before transplant. The receptor set was obtained from a human donor who was the organ donor for an intestinal transplant. CDR3s include the opening cysteine and the closing phenylalanine or tryptophan. Each record gives: D gene, V gene, clone size, J gene, CDR3 DNA, CDR3 protein. The D gene is left open where the match is weak. Size is stated for part of the rows, as once, few or many counts, or as a class when the clone is expanded.

D gene: TRBD1; V gene: TRBV7-2; clone size: NA; J gene: TRBJ1-1; CDR3 DNA: TGTGCCAGCAGCTCCCCCGGGACAGGGGCTGAAGCTTTCTTT; CDR3 protein: CASSSPGTGAEAFF
D gene: TRBD1; V gene: TRBV15; clone size: few; J gene: TRBJ1-6; CDR3 DNA: TGTGCCACCAGCAGAGACTCAGGGGGGTCACCCCTCCACTTT; CDR3 protein: CATSRDSGGSPLHF
D gene: NA; V gene: TRBV30; clone size: NA; J gene: TRBJ1-2; CDR3 DNA: TGTGCCTGGAGTGGACAACAGGGCCCTTACTATGGCTACACCTTC; CDR3 protein: CAWSGQQGPYYGYTF
D gene: TRBD1; V gene: TRBV19; clone size: NA; J gene: TRBJ2-7; CDR3 DNA: TGTGCCAGTAGTCCTTCGTGGGACAGCTACGAGCAGTACTTC; CDR3 protein: CASSPSWDSYEQYF
D gene: NA; V gene: TRBV6-1; clone size: NA; J gene: TRBJ2-7; CDR3 DNA: TGTGCCAGCAGTGTCTCGCGGTACTACGAGCAGTACTTC; CDR3 protein: CASSVSRYYEQYF
D gene: NA; V gene: TRBV9; clone size: NA; J gene: TRBJ1-6; CDR3 DNA: TGTGCCAGCAGCGTAGGGCAGGGAGGCTCACCCCTCCACTTT; CDR3 protein: CASSVGQGGSPLHF
D gene: NA; V gene: TRBV10-3; clone size: once; J gene: TRBJ2-2; CDR3 DNA: TGTGCCATCACCCCAGGGTCCCTAAACACCGGGGAGCTGTTTTTT; CDR3 protein: CAITPGSLNTGELFF
D gene: TRBD1; V gene: TRBV4-1; clone size: NA; J gene: TRBJ1-6; CDR3 DNA: TGCGCCAGCAGCCACGTACCGCCCCTCCGGGACAGAGATTCACCCCTCCACTTT; CDR3 protein: CASSHVPPLRDRDSPLHF
D gene: NA; V gene: TRBV7-7; clone size: NA; J gene: TRBJ2-2; CDR3 DNA: TGTGCTAGCCCTCATTTAGAACCCGGGGAGCTGTTTTTT; CDR3 protein: CASPHLEPGELFF
D gene: NA; V gene: TRBV5-8; clone size: NA; J gene: TRBJ2-7; CDR3 DNA: TGTGCCAGCAGCCCATGGGGCCCGTCGACAAGCTCCTACGAGCAGTACTTC; CDR3 protein: CASSPWGPSTSSYEQYF
D gene: NA; V gene: TRBV28; clone size: NA; J gene: TRBJ2-7; CDR3 DNA: TGTGCCAGCAGTTTGACTGACCTCTACGAGCAGTACTTC; CDR3 protein: CASSLTDLYEQYF
D gene: TRBD1; V gene: TRBV5-5; clone size: NA; J gene: TRBJ2-2; CDR3 DNA: TGTGCCAGCAGCTTGAGTATTGGGACAGCTAACACCGGGGAGCTGTTTTTT; CDR3 protein: CASSLSIGTANTGELFF
D gene: TRBD1; V gene: TRBV19; clone size: NA; J gene: TRBJ2-6; CDR3 DNA: TGTGCCAGTGCGAGGGGACAGCTCTCTGGGGCCAACGTCCTGACTTTC; CDR3 protein: CASARGQLSGANVLTF
D gene: TRBD2; V gene: TRBV5-4; clone size: NA; J gene: TRBJ2-3; CDR3 DNA: TGTGCCAGTAATGGGCGGGGGGGCCGTGGAGATACGCAGTATTTT; CDR3 protein: CASNGRGGRGDTQYF
D gene: NA; V gene: TRBV18; clone size: NA; J gene: TRBJ2-1; CDR3 DNA: TGTGCCAGCTCATCCACGACTGCCCTCAATGAGCAGTTCTTC; CDR3 protein: CASSSTTALNEQFF
D gene: NA; V gene: TRBV4-1; clone size: NA; J gene: TRBJ2-5; CDR3 DNA: TGCGCCAGCAGCTCCGGTCGCCAAGAGACCCAGTACTTC; CDR3 protein: CASSSGRQETQYF
D gene: TRBD2; V gene: TRBV4-3; clone size: NA; J gene: TRBJ2-1; CDR3 DNA: TGCGCCAGCAGCCAAGGTCTAGCGGGATCTTCCTACAATGAGCAGTTCTTC; CDR3 protein: CASSQGLAGSSYNEQFF
D gene: NA; V gene: TRBV5-1; clone size: once; J gene: TRBJ2-5; CDR3 DNA: TGCGCCAGCAGGACTCTATCCGAAGAGACCCAGTACTTC; CDR3 protein: CASRTLSEETQYF
D gene: NA; V gene: TRBV28; clone size: NA; J gene: TRBJ2-3; CDR3 DNA: TGTGCCAGCAGTTTCGGCGGAACCGGAGGGATGCATACGCAGTATTTT; CDR3 protein: CASSFGGTGGMHTQYF
D gene: NA; V gene: TRBV5-6; clone size: few; J gene: TRBJ1-2; CDR3 DNA: TGTGCCAGCAGTACGGGATTTTATGGCTACACCTTC; CDR3 protein: CASSTGFYGYTF
D gene: NA; V gene: TRBV7-2; clone size: NA; J gene: TRBJ1-1; CDR3 DNA: TGTGCCAGCAGCTTAGGGCAGAACACTGAAGCTTTCTTT; CDR3 protein: CASSLGQNTEAFF
D gene: TRBD2; V gene: TRBV5-1; clone size: NA; J gene: TRBJ2-1; CDR3 DNA: TGCGCCAGCCGTCCGGGACTAGACTACAATGAGCAGTTCTTC; CDR3 protein: CASRPGLDYNEQFF
D gene: NA; V gene: TRBV18; clone size: few; J gene: TRBJ1-5; CDR3 DNA: TGTGCCAGCTCCCAAAATCGAATCATTGAGGGCAATCAGCCCCAGCATTTT; CDR3 protein: CASSQNRIIEGNQPQHF
D gene: NA; V gene: TRBV29-1; clone size: NA; J gene: TRBJ1-1; CDR3 DNA: TGCAGCGTTGCCCCCGCGGGGAACACTGAAGCTTTCTTT; CDR3 protein: CSVAPAGNTEAFF
D gene: NA; V gene: TRBV20-1; clone size: NA; J gene: TRBJ1-2; CDR3 DNA: TGCAGTGCCCCCCCGGGAGGTGGCTACACCTTC; CDR3 protein: CSAPPGGGYTF